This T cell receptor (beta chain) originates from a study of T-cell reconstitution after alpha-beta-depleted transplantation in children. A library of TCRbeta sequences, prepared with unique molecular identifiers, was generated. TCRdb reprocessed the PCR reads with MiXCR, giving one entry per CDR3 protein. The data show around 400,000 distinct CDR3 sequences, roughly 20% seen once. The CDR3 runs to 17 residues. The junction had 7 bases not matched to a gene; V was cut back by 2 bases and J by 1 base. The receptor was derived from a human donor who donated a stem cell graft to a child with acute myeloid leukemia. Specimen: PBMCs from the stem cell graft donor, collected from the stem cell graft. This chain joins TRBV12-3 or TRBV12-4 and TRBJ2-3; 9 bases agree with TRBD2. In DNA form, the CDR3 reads TGTGCCAGCAGTTTATTAGCCCTAGCGGGACGCACAGATACGCAGTATTTT. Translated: CASSLLALAGRTDTQYF.